Listed here are 13 T cell receptor beta chains from one sample, sequenced in a study of T cell responses to AZD1222 COVID-19 vaccine. Produced via immunoSEQ multiplex PCR; TCRdb's table is partial and in-frame only. The table includes around 260,000 clones, over 90% detected once. This sample comprised peripheral blood, obtained on day 0 of AZD1222 vaccination. The receptors come from an adult in good health.

CDR3 bases: TGCGCCAGCAGCTTGGTGATAGGGAGTAACGAAAAACTGTTTTTT. Translated, it gives CASSLVIGSNEKLFF. This rearrangement joins TRBV5-1 to TRBJ1-4; D gene uncertain. Germline-derived CDR1 and CDR2 are SGHRS and YFSETQ. V lost 0 bases and J lost 8, with 14 bases in between. CDR3 size: 15 residues. The whole variable domain, filled in from reference TRBV5-1 and TRBJ1-4, reads KAGVTQTPRYLIKTRGQQVTLSCSPISGHRSVSWYQQTPGQGLQFLFEYFSETQRNKGNFPGRFSGRQFSNSRSEMNVSTLELGDSALYLCASSLVIGSNEKLFFGSGTQLSVL.

The rearrangement links TRBV5-1 to TRBJ1-1; D perhaps matches TRBD1 (6 bases). Germline-derived CDR1 and CDR2 are SGHRS and YFSETQ. The CDR3 length is 13 residues. Trimming left V 2 bases short and J 9 bases short, with 14 bases between. CDR3 coding DNA: TGCGCCAGCAGCTTACAGGGACGTCGGCAAGCTTTCTTT. It yields the protein CASSLQGRRQAFF.

The J gene is TRBJ1-6, the V gene TRBV27, with a weak D call TRBD1 (5 bases). Per the germline V gene, CDR1 is MNHEY and CDR2 is SMNVEV (reference sequence). The CDR3 is 16 amino acids. The V end lost 0 bases, the J end lost 2 bases, and 8 bases lay between the germline ends. This CDR3 reads CASSLSLQAYNSPLHF. In DNA, the CDR3 is TGTGCCAGCAGTTTATCGCTACAGGCCTATAATTCACCCCTCCACTTT.

The chain recombines TRBV3-1 (or the pseudogene TRBV3-2) with TRBJ2-7; D unresolved. Germline V gives CDR1 LGHDT, CDR2 YNNKEL (reference sequence). Trimming left V 0 bases short and J 6 bases short, with 15 bases between. The CDR3 is 15 amino acids. As DNA, the CDR3 is TGTGCCAGCAGCCAAGAACTTTTGGCTAGAGGCGAGCAGTACTTC. It codes for CASSQELLARGEQYF.

The J gene is TRBJ2-1, the V gene TRBV28, with 8 bases identical to TRBD2. The CDR3 covers 15 residues. The germline CDR1 and CDR2 sequences are MDHEN and SYDVKM. J was trimmed by 5 bases and V by 2 bases; bases with no gene match: 5. CDR3 in amino acids: CASSLRLAGHNEQFF. The CDR3 DNA is TGTGCCAGCAGTTTACGGCTAGCGGGTCACAATGAGCAGTTCTTC.

The chain links TRBV20-1 to TRBJ2-7, with D hard to call. The CDR3 runs to 10 residues. The V end lost 1 base, the J end lost 5 bases, and 3 bases lay between the germline ends. CDR1 and CDR2 (germline): DFQATT, SNEGSKA (reference sequence). The CDR3 loop reads CSARVHEQYF. The CDR3 region has the DNA TGCAGTGCTAGAGTTCACGAGCAGTACTTC.

The chain is built from TRBV7-2 and TRBJ1-1; D is ambiguous. Per germline, CDR1 SGHTA and CDR2 FQGNSA. The CDR3 sequence is 19 residues long. Trimming pared 1 base from V and 0 bases from J, leaving 21 bases between. The CDR3 sequence is CASSLEDRFLMGMNTEAFF. CDR3 DNA sequence: TGTGCCAGCAGCTTAGAGGATAGGTTTCTGATGGGCATGAACACTGAAGCTTTCTTT. The full variable domain, with the rest looked up from reference TRBV7-2 and TRBJ1-1, is GAGVSQSPSNKVTEKGKDVELRCDPISGHTALYWYRQSLGQGLEFLIYFQGNSAPDKSGLPSDRFSAERTGGSVSTLTIQRTQQEDSAVYLCASSLEDRFLMGMNTEAFFGQGTRLTVV.

This chain uses TRBV7-9 with TRBJ2-5; 9 positions agree with TRBD2. Unmatched junction bases numbered 3, after V lost 6 bases and J lost 4 bases. Germline values: CDR1 SEHNR, CDR2 FQNEAQ (reference sequence). The length of the CDR3 is 13 residues. The CDR3 is CASRLLAGETQYF. The CDR3 coding sequence is TGTGCCAGCAGGTTACTAGCGGGAGAGACCCAGTACTTC.

The chain employs TRBV5-1 and TRBJ2-1; TRBD2 agrees at 12 bases. V shed 4 bases, J shed 6 bases, and the junction held 5 bases outside the gene matches. The germline CDR1 and CDR2 sequences are SGHRS and YFSETQ. The CDR3 sequence is 15 residues long. The chain's CDR3 is CASSRTSGVVNEQFF. In nucleotides, the CDR3 is TGCGCCAGCAGCCGGACTAGCGGGGTGGTCAATGAGCAGTTCTTC.

In this sample, this clone turned up a few times. The chain uses TRBV10-2 and TRBJ1-1, with D maybe TRBD1 (6 bases). V shed 3 bases and J shed 7 bases, with 12 bases lying between them. This CDR3 spans 13 amino acids. CDR1 is WSHSY, CDR2 SAAADI, per germline. CDR3 nucleotide sequence: TGCGCCAGCAGTGATTTCGCCAGGGGTGAAGCTTTCTTT. It is translated as CASSDFARGEAFF.

The chain recombines TRBV5-1 with TRBJ2-1; D unclear. Germline V CDR1 and CDR2: SGHRS, YFSETQ. V was pared by 2 bases and J by 2 bases, with 8 bases between. The CDR3 sequence is 14 residues long. DNA of the CDR3: TGCGCCAGCAGCTTTAGGGAAGCCTACAATGAGCAGTTCTTC. This gives the protein CASSFREAYNEQFF.

The chain couples TRBV27 to TRBJ2-7; D is undetermined. Trimming took off 7 bases at V and 3 bases at J, with 31 bases between the two ends. Per germline, CDR1 MNHEY and CDR2 SMNVEV (reference sequence). The CDR3 spans 19 residues. CDR3 sequence reads: CASTNFRPPTPPQHYEQYF. The DNA of the CDR3 is TGTGCCAGCACCAATTTCCGGCCTCCAACCCCCCCACAACACTACGAGCAGTACTTC.

The V call is TRBV15, the J call TRBJ2-7, with D perhaps TRBD2 (7 bases). V was pared by 11 bases and J by 4 bases, with 18 bases between. CDR3 length: 13 amino acids. Germline V CDR1 and CDR2: LNHNV, YYDKDF (reference sequence). This CDR3 is CAAGAGEGYEQYF. As DNA, the CDR3 is TGTGCCGCCGGGGCAGGGGAGGGATACGAGCAGTACTTC. The full variable domain, its missing parts supplied by reference TRBV15 and TRBJ2-7, is DAMVIQNPRYQVTQFGKPVTLSCSQTLNHNVMYWYQQKSSQAPKLLFHYYDKDFNNEADTPDNFQSRRPNTSFCFLDIRSPGLGDTAMYLCAAGAGEGYEQYFGPGTRLTVT.